This T cell receptor (beta chain) was captured by sequencing in a study of cytomegalovirus exposure and HLA in healthy donors. Study observations and caveats: CMV serostatus stood as the only immune exposure information on hand. Rarity marked most TCR sequences, yet some public TCRs occurred in many donors. The authors judged a highly shared variant cluster likely a sequencing artifact.

This CDR3 is 13 amino acids long. Germline V gives CDR1 SGDLS, CDR2 YYNGEE. Trimming removed 4 bases from V and 5 bases from J; junction bases left unmatched: 5. Details on this clone: Antigen specificity is unknown.

Amplification used 60 Vbeta primers and 13 Jbeta primers. The method was immunoSEQ multiplex PCR; TCRdb's version includes in-frame clones alone and lacks a portion of them. The sample holds 110,000 to 150,000 clones, over 60% seen once. The genes are TRBV9 and TRBJ2-5; TRBD1 matches 7 bases. What was sequenced was PBMCs. This sequence originates from a woman between 40 and 50 years old in good health and CMV-seronegative. Here the CDR3 reads CASSLGGRETQYF. Written as DNA, the CDR3 is TGTGCCAGCAGCTTAGGGGGCCGGGAGACCCAGTACTTC.